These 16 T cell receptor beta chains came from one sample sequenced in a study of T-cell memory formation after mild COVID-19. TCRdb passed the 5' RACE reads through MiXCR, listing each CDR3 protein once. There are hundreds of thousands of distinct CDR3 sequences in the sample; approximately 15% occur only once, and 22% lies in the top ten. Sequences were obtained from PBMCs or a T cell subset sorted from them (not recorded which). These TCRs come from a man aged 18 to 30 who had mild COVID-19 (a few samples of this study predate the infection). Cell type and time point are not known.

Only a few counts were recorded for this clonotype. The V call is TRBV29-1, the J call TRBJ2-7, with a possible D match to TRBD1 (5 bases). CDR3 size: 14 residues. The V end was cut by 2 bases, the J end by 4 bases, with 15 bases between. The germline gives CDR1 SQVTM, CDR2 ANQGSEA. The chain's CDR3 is CSVESGSGSYEQYF. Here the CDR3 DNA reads TGCAGCGTTGAATCAGGGTCCGGATCTTACGAGCAGTACTTC.

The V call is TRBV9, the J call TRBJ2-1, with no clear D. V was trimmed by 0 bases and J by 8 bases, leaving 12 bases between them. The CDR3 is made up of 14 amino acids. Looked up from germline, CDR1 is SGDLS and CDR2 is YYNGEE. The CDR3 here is CASSVGWGTDEQFF. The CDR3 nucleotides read TGTGCCAGCAGCGTAGGATGGGGTACGGATGAGCAGTTCTTC.

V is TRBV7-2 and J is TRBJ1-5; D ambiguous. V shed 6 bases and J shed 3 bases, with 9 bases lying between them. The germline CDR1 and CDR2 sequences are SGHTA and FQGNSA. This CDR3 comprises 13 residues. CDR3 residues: CASRPGLNQPQHF. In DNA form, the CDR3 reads TGTGCCAGCAGACCCGGACTCAATCAGCCCCAGCATTTT.

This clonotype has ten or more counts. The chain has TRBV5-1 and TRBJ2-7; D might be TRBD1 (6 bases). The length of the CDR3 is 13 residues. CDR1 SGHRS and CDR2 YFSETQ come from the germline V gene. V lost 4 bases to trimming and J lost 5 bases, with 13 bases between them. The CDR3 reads CASSLGHLDEQYF. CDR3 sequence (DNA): TGCGCCAGCAGCCTGGGACACCTGGACGAGCAGTACTTC.

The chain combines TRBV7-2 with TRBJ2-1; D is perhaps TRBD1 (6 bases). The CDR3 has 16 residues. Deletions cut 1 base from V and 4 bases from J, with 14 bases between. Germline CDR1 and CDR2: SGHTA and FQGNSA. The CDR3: CASSLVHRAGYNEQFF. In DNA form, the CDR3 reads TGTGCCAGCAGCTTAGTTCACAGGGCCGGTTACAATGAGCAGTTCTTC.

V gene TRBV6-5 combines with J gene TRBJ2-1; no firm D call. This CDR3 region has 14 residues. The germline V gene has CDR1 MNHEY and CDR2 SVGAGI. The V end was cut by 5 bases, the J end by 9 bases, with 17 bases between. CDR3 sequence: CASSRYTDTSEQFF. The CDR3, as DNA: TGTGCCAGCAGTCGATACACCGATACGTCTGAGCAGTTCTTC.

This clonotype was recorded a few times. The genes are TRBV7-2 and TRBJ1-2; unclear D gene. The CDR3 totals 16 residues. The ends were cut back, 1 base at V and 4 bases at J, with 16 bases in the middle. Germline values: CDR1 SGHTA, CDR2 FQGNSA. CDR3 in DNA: TGTGCCAGCAGCTTAGTCTCTCTCATGCCCTCCTATGGCTACACCTTC. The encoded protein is CASSLVSLMPSYGYTF. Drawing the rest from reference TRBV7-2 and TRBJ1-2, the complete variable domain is GAGVSQSPSNKVTEKGKDVELRCDPISGHTALYWYRQSLGQGLEFLIYFQGNSAPDKSGLPSDRFSAERTGGSVSTLTIQRTQQEDSAVYLCASSLVSLMPSYGYTFGSGTRLTVV.

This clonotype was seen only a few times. For the CDR3, the DNA is TGCGCCAGCAGCTTAGAGGCTAGCGGTTACAATGAGCAGTTCTTC. This encodes CASSLEASGYNEQFF. The chain couples TRBV5-1 to TRBJ2-1, with 7 bases lining up with TRBD2. The CDR3 sequence is 15 residues long. Trimming at V came to 2 bases and at J to 4 bases, leaving 6 bases not matched to a gene. CDR1 is SGHRS, CDR2 YFSETQ, per germline. Combining the CDR3 with reference TRBV5-1 and TRBJ2-1 gives the whole variable domain KAGVTQTPRYLIKTRGQQVTLSCSPISGHRSVSWYQQTPGQGLQFLFEYFSETQRNKGNFPGRFSGRQFSNSRSEMNVSTLELGDSALYLCASSLEASGYNEQFFGPGTRLTVL.

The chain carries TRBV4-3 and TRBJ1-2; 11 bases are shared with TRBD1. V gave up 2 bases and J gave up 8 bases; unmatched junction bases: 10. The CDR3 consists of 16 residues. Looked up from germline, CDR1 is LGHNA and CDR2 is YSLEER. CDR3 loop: CASSQRGQGAFEGYTF. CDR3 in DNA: TGCGCCAGCAGCCAACGTGGACAGGGGGCTTTCGAGGGCTACACCTTC.

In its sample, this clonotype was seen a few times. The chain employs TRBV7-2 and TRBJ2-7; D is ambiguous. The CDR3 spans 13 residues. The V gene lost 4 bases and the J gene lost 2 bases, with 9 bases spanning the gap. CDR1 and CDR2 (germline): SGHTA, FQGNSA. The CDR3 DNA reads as TGTGCCAGCAGCTCGATCTCCGCCTACGAGCAGTACTTC. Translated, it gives CASSSISAYEQYF. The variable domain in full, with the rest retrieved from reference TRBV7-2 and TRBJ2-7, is GAGVSQSPSNKVTEKGKDVELRCDPISGHTALYWYRQSLGQGLEFLIYFQGNSAPDKSGLPSDRFSAERTGGSVSTLTIQRTQQEDSAVYLCASSSISAYEQYFGPGTRLTVT.

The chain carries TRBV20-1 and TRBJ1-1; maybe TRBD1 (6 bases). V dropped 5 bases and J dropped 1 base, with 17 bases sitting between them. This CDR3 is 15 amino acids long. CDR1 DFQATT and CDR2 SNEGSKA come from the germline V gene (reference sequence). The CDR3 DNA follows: TGCAGTGCTTTCTCGGTGGAGGGGGGGAACACTGAAGCTTTCTTT. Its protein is CSAFSVEGGNTEAFF.

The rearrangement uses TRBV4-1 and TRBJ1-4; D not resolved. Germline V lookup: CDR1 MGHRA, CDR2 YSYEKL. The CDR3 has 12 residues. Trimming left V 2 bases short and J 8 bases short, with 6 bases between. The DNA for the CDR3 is TGCGCCAGCAGCCAACGGCGGGAAAAACTGTTTTTT. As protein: CASSQRREKLFF.

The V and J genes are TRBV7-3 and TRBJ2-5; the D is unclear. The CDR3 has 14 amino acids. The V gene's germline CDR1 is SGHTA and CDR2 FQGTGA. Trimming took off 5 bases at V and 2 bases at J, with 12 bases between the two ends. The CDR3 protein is CASSPGSAQETQYF. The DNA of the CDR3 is TGTGCCAGCAGCCCTGGGTCGGCACAAGAGACCCAGTACTTC. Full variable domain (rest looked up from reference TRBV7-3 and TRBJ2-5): GAGVSQTPSNKVTEKGKYVELRCDPISGHTALYWYRQSLGQGPEFLIYFQGTGAADDSGLPNDRFFAVRPEGSVSTLKIQRTERGDSAVYLCASSPGSAQETQYFGPGTRLLVL.

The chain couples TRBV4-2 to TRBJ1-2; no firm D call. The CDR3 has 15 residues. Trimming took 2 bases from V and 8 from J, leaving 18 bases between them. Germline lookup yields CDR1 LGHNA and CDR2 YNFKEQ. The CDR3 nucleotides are TGTGCCAGCAGCCAACCCGACACCTCCTACGACGGCTACACCTTC. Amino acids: CASSQPDTSYDGYTF.

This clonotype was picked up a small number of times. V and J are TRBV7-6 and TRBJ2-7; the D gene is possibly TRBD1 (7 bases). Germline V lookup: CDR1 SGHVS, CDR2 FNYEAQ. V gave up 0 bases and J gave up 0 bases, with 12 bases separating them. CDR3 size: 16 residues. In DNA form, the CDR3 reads TGTGCCAGCAGCTTAGCCGCAGGGGGGAGCTCCTACGAGCAGTACTTC. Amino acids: CASSLAAGGSSYEQYF.

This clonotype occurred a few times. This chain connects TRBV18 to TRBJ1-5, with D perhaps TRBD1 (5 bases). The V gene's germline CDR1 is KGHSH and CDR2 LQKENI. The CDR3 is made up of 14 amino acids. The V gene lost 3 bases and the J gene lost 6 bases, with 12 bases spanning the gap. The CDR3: CASSPETAGQPQHF. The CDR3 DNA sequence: TGTGCCAGCTCACCGGAGACAGCAGGTCAGCCCCAGCATTTT.